Listed here are 29 T cell receptor beta chains from one sample, sequenced in a study of T-cell memory formation after mild COVID-19. Via MiXCR, TCRdb re-called the 5' RACE reads, giving one row per CDR3 protein. The sample lists around 400,000 distinct CDR3 sequences; approximately 25% were seen once. Sample: PBMCs or a T cell subset sorted from them (not recorded which). Receptor source: an adult woman who had mild COVID-19 (a few samples of this study predate the infection). Cell type and time point are not known.

This clonotype came up a few times. The chain uses TRBV4-1 and TRBJ2-3; tentative D call: TRBD2 (6 bases). Trimming took off 6 bases at V and 1 base at J, with 20 bases between the two ends. Per the germline V gene, CDR1 is MGHRA and CDR2 is YSYEKL. The CDR3 has 17 amino acids. CDR3 sequence reads: CASSPTGLGGGTDTQYF. The CDR3 bases are TGCGCCAGCAGTCCCACGGGACTCGGAGGGGGCACAGATACGCAGTATTTT.

The chain employs TRBV18 and TRBJ2-1; D may be TRBD2 (6 bases). CDR1 KGHSH and CDR2 LQKENI come from the germline V gene. CDR3 length: 16 residues. V lost 3 bases and J lost 0, with 12 bases in between. For the CDR3, the DNA is TGTGCCAGCTCACCGATAGCGGTTAGCTCCTACAATGAGCAGTTCTTC. This encodes CASSPIAVSSYNEQFF.

Only a few counts were recorded for this clonotype. The chain carries TRBV20-1 and TRBJ2-1; 9 nucleotides line up with TRBD2. Per germline, CDR1 DFQATT and CDR2 SNEGSKA (reference sequence). V lost 5 bases, J lost 2 bases, and 4 bases stayed unmatched. The CDR3 covers 14 residues. The CDR3 here is CSAEAGGTYNEQFF. The CDR3 nucleotides read TGCAGTGCTGAAGCGGGGGGAACCTACAATGAGCAGTTCTTC.

In this sample, this clonotype turned up a few times. The chain couples TRBV20-1 to TRBJ2-2; D is uncertain. Trimming shortened V by 2 bases and J by 1 base, and 5 bases separated the two germline ends. Looked up from germline, CDR1 is DFQATT and CDR2 is SNEGSKA (reference sequence). This CDR3 has 13 residues. The CDR3 region is CSARTQNTGELFF. The CDR3 DNA is TGCAGTGCTAGAACTCAGAACACCGGGGAGCTGTTTTTT.

The chain uses TRBV30 and TRBJ2-1; D perhaps matches TRBD1 (6 bases). Germline V gene data show CDR1 as GTSNPN and CDR2 as SVGIG (reference sequence). The CDR3 is made up of 11 amino acids. V lost 2 bases, J lost 16 bases, and 15 bases lay in between. Here the CDR3 reads CAWSTDRSQFF. The CDR3 nucleotides read TGTGCCTGGAGTACCGACAGGTCTCAATTCTTC.

The table lists this clonotype with a few counts. V and J are TRBV11-2 and TRBJ2-5; TRBD2 aligns across 12 bases. In germline, CDR1 is SGHAT, CDR2 FQNNGV. J lost 5 bases, V lost 4 bases, and 8 bases had no gene match. This CDR3 is 16 amino acids long. CDR3 in DNA: TGTGCCAGCAGCTGGTCGCTAGCGGGGGGGCCGGAGACCCAGTACTTC. Translation gives CASSWSLAGGPETQYF.

This clonotype was counted between two and nine times. V usage is TRBV9 and J usage is TRBJ2-7; D remains ambiguous. V lost 6 bases, J lost 1 base, and 17 bases lay in between. Per germline, CDR1 SGDLS and CDR2 YYNGEE. This CDR3 has 15 residues. The CDR3 is CASNRLPGPSYEQYF. For the CDR3, the DNA is TGTGCCAGCAACCGTCTCCCAGGTCCGTCCTACGAGCAGTACTTC.

The V gene is TRBV24-1, the J gene TRBJ2-5; 7 bases match TRBD2. The V gene end was trimmed by 3 bases and the J gene end by 4 bases; junction bases not matched to a gene: 7. The germline V gene has CDR1 KGHDR and CDR2 SFDVKD. CDR3 length: 15 amino acids. The CDR3 loop reads CATSDPRGVAETQYF. CDR3 sequence (DNA): TGTGCCACCAGTGATCCCCGGGGGGTGGCAGAGACCCAGTACTTC.

This clonotype turned up a few times. The gene calls are TRBV20-1 and TRBJ2-7, with 9 bases identical to TRBD2. The V segment lost 4 bases and the J segment 5 bases; nucleotides outside the gene matches: 9. Germline CDR1 DFQATT, CDR2 SNEGSKA (reference sequence). CDR3 length equals 14 residues. CDR3 sequence reads: CSATSSGASHEQYF. CDR3 bases: TGCAGTGCTACTTCTAGCGGGGCGTCTCACGAGCAGTACTTC.

This clonotype showed up just a few times. Because the CDR3's place on the DNA is in doubt, the DNA is left out and the CDR3 is given as listed by TCRdb. The chain is built from TRBV12-3 or TRBV12-4 and TRBJ2-1; the D segment call TRBD2 is taken from the table without a DNA check. The CDR3 is made up of 15 amino acids, end residues included. This chain's CDR3 is CASSWGFGTSGGKFF.

The chain employs TRBV12-3 or TRBV12-4 and TRBJ2-3; TRBD2 might be the D (5 bases). V was trimmed by 7 bases and J by 9 bases, leaving 26 bases between them. This CDR3 spans 16 amino acids. The CDR3 reads CASMIGILLTEGTQYF. The CDR3 nucleotides read TGTGCCAGCATGATTGGGATTCTCCTCACAGAGGGAACGCAGTATTTT.

In its sample, this clonotype was seen a few times. The V and J genes are TRBV5-1 and TRBJ2-5, with D perhaps given as TRBD1 or TRBD2 (5 bases each). V was shortened by 3 bases and J by 5 bases, with 17 bases between the two germline ends. The CDR3 is 15 amino acids. Germline V gene data show CDR1 as SGHRS and CDR2 as YFSETQ. DNA of the CDR3: TGCGCCAGCAGCTCTGGGACGAGGGTGGGTGAGACCCAGTACTTC. Protein: CASSSGTRVGETQYF.

The table lists this clonotype with many counts. This sequence joins TRBV6-4 and TRBJ2-3, with 8 bases that match TRBD2. V gave up 4 bases and J gave up 0 bases; unmatched junction bases: 0. Germline assignment: CDR1 MRHNA and CDR2 SNTAGT. This CDR3 is 14 amino acids long. CDR3 in DNA: TGTGCCAGCAGTGCTAGCGGGAGCACAGATACGCAGTATTTT. This gives the protein CASSASGSTDTQYF.

Only a few counts were recorded for this clonotype. The chain couples TRBV5-5 to TRBJ1-1; 9 bases are a match to TRBD1. Germline assignment: CDR1 SGHKS and CDR2 YYEKEE (reference sequence). The V and J ends lost 4 bases and 8 bases, in that order; junction bases with no gene match: 6. The CDR3 has 13 residues. The CDR3 loop is CASSNSGQGEAFF. In DNA form, the CDR3 reads TGTGCCAGCAGCAATTCGGGACAGGGAGAAGCTTTCTTT.

The rearrangement joins TRBV2 to TRBJ1-5, with a possible D match to TRBD1 (6 bases). Germline V gives CDR1 SNHLY, CDR2 FYNNEI. Trimming left V 7 bases short and J 5 bases short, with 9 bases between. The CDR3 totals 12 residues. As DNA, the CDR3 is TGTGCCAGCAACAGGGAAGATCAGCCCCAGCATTTT. Translating it yields CASNREDQPQHF.

This sequence joins TRBV2 and TRBJ1-3, with D perhaps matching TRBD1 (5 bases). CDR3 length: 15 residues. In germline, CDR1 is SNHLY, CDR2 FYNNEI. The germline V and J ends were trimmed by 1 base and 4 bases, with 11 bases remaining between them. CDR3 sequence reads: CASSEVGVTGNTIYF. CDR3 coding DNA: TGTGCCAGCAGTGAAGTGGGGGTCACAGGAAACACCATATATTTT.

V is TRBV5-1 and J is TRBJ2-7; 7 positions agree with TRBD1. The ends lost 0 bases at V and 4 bases at J; junction bases unmatched: 7. The CDR3 is made up of 15 amino acids. The germline gives CDR1 SGHRS, CDR2 YFSETQ. CDR3 nucleotide sequence: TGCGCCAGCAGCTTGGCCTCGACAGGGCAATACGAGCAGTACTTC. This codes for CASSLASTGQYEQYF.

The chain couples TRBV18 to TRBJ2-7; no firm D call. This CDR3 contains 12 residues. From germline, CDR1 is KGHSH and CDR2 LQKENI. The V end was cut by 3 bases, the J end by 6 bases, with 9 bases between. CDR3: CASSPESGEQYF. CDR3 in DNA: TGTGCCAGCTCACCCGAGTCGGGCGAGCAGTACTTC.

This clonotype has more than one count but fewer than ten. This rearrangement joins TRBV29-1 to TRBJ2-7; TRBD1 agrees at 7 bases. CDR3 length: 12 amino acids. Per germline, CDR1 SQVTM and CDR2 ANQGSEA. V was pared by 6 bases and J by 7 bases, with 9 bases of the junction left unmatched. In DNA, the CDR3 is TGCAGCGTCCTGCACAGGGGTGCGGAGCAGTACTTC. As protein: CSVLHRGAEQYF.

This clonotype appeared a few times. J is TRBJ2-3 and V is TRBV10-2; TRBD2 agrees at 11 bases. The CDR3 loop spans 12 amino acids. V lost 6 bases, J lost 12 bases, and 5 bases stayed unmatched. Germline CDR1 is WSHSY and CDR2 is SAAADI. CDR3 coding DNA: TGCGCCAGCAGCCTGACTAGCGGGAAACAGTATTTT. Translated: CASSLTSGKQYF.

The chain recombines TRBV12-3 or TRBV12-4 with TRBJ2-7; D remains unclear. The V gene lost 3 bases and the J gene lost 2 bases, with 8 bases spanning the gap. The CDR3 contains 13 residues. The CDR3 nucleotides are TGTGCCAGCAGTTTGTCCAGTCCCTACGAGCAGTACTTC. This codes for CASSLSSPYEQYF.

This chain uses TRBV5-1 with TRBJ1-1; D remains unclear. The CDR3 sequence is 13 residues long. V dropped 4 bases and J dropped 0 bases, with 7 bases sitting between them. From germline, CDR1 is SGHRS and CDR2 YFSETQ. The CDR3 spells CASSTELNTEAFF. Here the CDR3 DNA reads TGCGCCAGCAGCACGGAATTGAACACTGAAGCTTTCTTT. Using reference TRBV5-1 and TRBJ1-1 for the parts outside the CDR3, the full variable domain is KAGVTQTPRYLIKTRGQQVTLSCSPISGHRSVSWYQQTPGQGLQFLFEYFSETQRNKGNFPGRFSGRQFSNSRSEMNVSTLELGDSALYLCASSTELNTEAFFGQGTRLTVV.

The J gene is TRBJ2-3, the V gene TRBV6-5; D perhaps matches TRBD1 (5 bases). The CDR3 spans 17 residues. Germline CDR1 reads MNHEY; CDR2 reads SVGAGI. Trimming pared 0 bases from V and 2 bases from J, leaving 15 bases between. In nucleotides, the CDR3 is TGTGCCAGCAGTTACTCGAGGACAAGGTCCGTCACAGATACGCAGTATTTT. The encoded protein is CASSYSRTRSVTDTQYF.

This clonotype was counted ten times or more. V is TRBV25-1 and J is TRBJ2-7; D might be TRBD1 (6 bases). The CDR3 runs to 14 residues. V lost 2 bases and J 3 bases, leaving 11 bases between the germline ends. Germline values: CDR1 MGHDK, CDR2 SYGVNS. The CDR3 sequence: CASSEGTGYYEQYF. CDR3 coding DNA: TGTGCCAGCAGTGAAGGCACAGGGTACTACGAGCAGTACTTC.

The sample holds many counts of this clonotype. Germline is not matched at one junction end, which may reflect a read error. The V and J genes are TRBV5-1 and TRBJ2-1; 9 bases fit TRBD1. CDR3 size: 15 residues. The germline CDR1 and CDR2 sequences are SGHRS and YFSETQ. CDR3 protein: CASSLTGGSYNEQFF. The DNA for the CDR3 is TGTGCCAGCAGCTTGACAGGGGGCTCCTACAATGAGCAGTTCTTC.

This clonotype was observed a handful of times. The V call is TRBV4-1, the J call TRBJ2-5; 9 bases are shared with TRBD2. Germline CDR1 MGHRA, CDR2 YSYEKL. The CDR3 sequence is 16 residues long. V shed 0 bases, J shed 5 bases, and the junction held 7 bases outside the gene matches. The CDR3 loop reads CASSQDPTSGGETQYF. Written as DNA, the CDR3 is TGCGCCAGCAGCCAAGATCCCACCAGCGGGGGGGAGACCCAGTACTTC.

The chain carries TRBV13 and TRBJ2-3, with 10 nucleotides matching TRBD1. The V gene's germline CDR1 is PRHDT and CDR2 FYEKMQ (reference sequence). The junction had 8 bases not matched to a gene; V was cut back by 5 bases and J by 6 bases. The length of the CDR3 is 15 residues. CDR3 residues: CASSLSTGGGDTQYF. The CDR3, as DNA: TGTGCCAGCAGCCTCTCGACAGGGGGCGGCGATACGCAGTATTTT.

This clonotype was seen only a few times. The CDR3 coding sequence is TGTGCCAGCAGCTTAGATCGGGGAGGGCGTTTTGTCGAGCAGTACTTC. Its protein product is CASSLDRGGRFVEQYF. The chain carries TRBV7-6 and TRBJ2-7; 7 nucleotides line up with TRBD2. The CDR3 spans 16 residues. Germline values: CDR1 SGHVS, CDR2 FNYEAQ. Trimming removed 1 base from V and 6 bases from J; junction bases left unmatched: 12.

V gene TRBV20-1 combines with J gene TRBJ2-1; D is unclear. V lost 6 bases to trimming and J lost 0 bases, with 15 bases between them. The CDR3 has 15 residues. CDR1 is DFQATT and CDR2 is SNEGSKA in the germline V gene (reference sequence). The CDR3 here is CSADVDGSSYNEQFF. The CDR3 DNA sequence: TGCAGTGCCGACGTTGACGGAAGCTCCTACAATGAGCAGTTCTTC.